This paragraph covers one T cell receptor beta chain sequence. Its target is unknown. This specimen belongs to a study of CD4+ T cells in melanoma. Study findings and constraints: CD8+ T cell, macrophage and B cell function reportedly correlated with neoantigen-specific CD4+ T cells. Diverse differentiation states were reported for melanoma neoantigen-specific CD4+ T cells.

The CDR3 contains 15 residues. V lost 2 bases and J 2 bases, leaving 12 bases between the germline ends. Germline values: CDR1 SGHTA, CDR2 FQGTGA. Libraries were prepared by immunoSEQ multiplex PCR; TCRdb keeps only in-frame clonotypes and omits some of them. The table includes around 10,000 clones, about 78% detected once. Material: tumor tissue. This TCR came from a human donor with melanoma. V gene TRBV7-3 combines with J gene TRBJ2-5; TRBD1 is a possible D gene (5 bases). The CDR3 reads CASSLQPGRQETQYF. DNA for the CDR3: TGTGCCAGCAGCTTACAACCAGGGCGGCAAGAGACCCAGTACTTC. Drawing the rest from reference TRBV7-3 and TRBJ2-5, the complete variable domain is GAGVSQTPSNKVTEKGKYVELRCDPISGHTALYWYRQSLGQGPEFLIYFQGTGAADDSGLPNDRFFAVRPEGSVSTLKIQRTERGDSAVYLCASSLQPGRQETQYFGPGTRLLVL.